This T cell receptor (beta chain) was observed in a study of blood T cell repertoires in COVID-19 (dated by TCRdb to 2018 to 2020). Study-wide context: Samples covering the acute and convalescent phases of COVID-19 were provided by collaborators in the United States, Italy and Spain. The prospective study material was composed of cDNA or gDNA derived from T cells, B-cell-depleted T cells, or PBMCs. The dataset comprised deeply sampled blood TCRbeta repertoires from subjects exposed to, actively infected with, or recovered from COVID-19. The repertoires were released in a freely available public database intended as a resource for research on the immune response to SARS-CoV-2. The samples were drawn from two sources: the first 160 participants of the ongoing ImmuneRACE study, and over 1,000 subjects contributed by 6 global collaborators. Sample metadata almost always included a de-identified subject ID, COVID-19 status, age in years and sex. Where available, HLA class I and class II types were taken from metadata supplied by the sample provider and were not determined by assay-based typing.

One collaborating source in Seattle enrolled patients during active infection and followed them longitudinally through the course of disease. The collaborating institutions used their own protocols to collect whole blood in K2EDTA tubes. For TCRbeta analysis, collaborators shipped samples in one of three forms: frozen whole blood, isolated PBMCs, or DNA extracted from either of those sample types. General conclusions and limits of the study: The amount of clinical and demographic metadata varied by source and participant and was provided uncurated.

Compared with germline, V lacks 6 bases and J lacks 9 bases; bases without a gene match: 9. Per the germline V gene, MNHEY is the CDR1 and SVGAGI is the CDR2. Reading from cysteine to phenylalanine, the CDR3 counts 15 amino acids. Only the CDR3 DNA stays, 45 bases, in frame from base 1. The immunoSEQ Assay, a bias-controlled multiplex PCR, was used to amplify TCRbeta CDR3 regions from genomic DNA. In the paper's pipeline: Nucleated cell counts per sample were estimated from amplification of reference gene primers within the assay. To quantify the absolute abundance of each unique TCRbeta CDR3 rearrangement, sequence reads were collapsed and filtered. For each sample, productive Simpson clonality was calculated by taking the square root of Simpson's diversity index across productive rearrangements. TCRdb provides this immuneACCESS table in a form limited to in-frame rearrangements. Some clones are lacking; in checked studies, under half of them reflect an unresolved V gene, and why the rest are absent is not known. The V and J calls and the clone size are those of that table, but D and trimming were determined from the DNA. This sample lists approximately 180,000 clones; approximately 87% were detected once. The ten largest clones represent about 20% of the sample.

With regard to this clone: This clone's antigen is unknown. The input lacks base qualities; no much larger clone sits a single base away.

The sample was peripheral blood. The source of this sequence is a person aged 65 to 79 with COVID-19, enrolled during active disease. The chain is made from TRBV6-5 and TRBJ1-6, with TRBD1 identical over 9 junction bases. The CDR3 loop reads CASSGGQGMGSPLHF. The sequenced DNA: TGTGCCAGCAGCGGAGGACAGGGGATGGGTTCACCCCTCCACTTT.